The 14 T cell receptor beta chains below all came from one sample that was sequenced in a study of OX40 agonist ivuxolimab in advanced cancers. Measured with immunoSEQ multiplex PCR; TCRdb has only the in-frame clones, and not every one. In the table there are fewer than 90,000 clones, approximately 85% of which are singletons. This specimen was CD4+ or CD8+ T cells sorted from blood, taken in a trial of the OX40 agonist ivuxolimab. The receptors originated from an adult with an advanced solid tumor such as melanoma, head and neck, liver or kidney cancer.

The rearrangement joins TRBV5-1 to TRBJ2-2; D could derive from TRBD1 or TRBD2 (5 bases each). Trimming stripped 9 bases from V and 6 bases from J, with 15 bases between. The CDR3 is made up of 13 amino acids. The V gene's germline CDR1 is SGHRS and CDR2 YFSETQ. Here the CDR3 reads CATGTEKPGELFF. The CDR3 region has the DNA TGCGCCACCGGGACCGAGAAACCCGGGGAGCTGTTTTTT.

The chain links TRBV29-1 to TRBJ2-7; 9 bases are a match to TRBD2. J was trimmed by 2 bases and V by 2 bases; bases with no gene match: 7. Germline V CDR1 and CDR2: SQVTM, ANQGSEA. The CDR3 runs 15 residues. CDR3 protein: CSVELAGWSAYEQYF. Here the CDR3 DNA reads TGCAGCGTTGAACTAGCGGGATGGTCCGCCTACGAGCAGTACTTC.

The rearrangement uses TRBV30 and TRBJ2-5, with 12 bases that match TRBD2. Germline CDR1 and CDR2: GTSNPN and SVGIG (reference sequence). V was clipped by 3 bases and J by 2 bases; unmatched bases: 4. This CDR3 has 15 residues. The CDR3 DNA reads TGTGCCTGGAGCCTAGCGGGGGGGTCTCAAGAGACCCAGTACTTC. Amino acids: CAWSLAGGSQETQYF.

CDR3 sequence reads: CASTPSGTGSDEQYF. CDR3 sequence (DNA): TGTGCCAGCACCCCGTCAGGTACGGGTTCGGACGAGCAGTACTTC. The chain combines TRBV28 with TRBJ2-7; D unclear. V lost 7 bases, J lost 5 bases, and 21 bases lay in between. The CDR3 contains 15 residues. Germline assignment: CDR1 MDHEN and CDR2 SYDVKM.

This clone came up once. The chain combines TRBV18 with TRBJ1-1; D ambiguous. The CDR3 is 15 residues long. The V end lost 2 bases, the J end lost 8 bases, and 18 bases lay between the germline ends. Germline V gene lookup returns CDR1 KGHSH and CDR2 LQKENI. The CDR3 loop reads CASSPRQELLGEAFF. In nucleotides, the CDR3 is TGTGCCAGCTCACCAAGGCAGGAGCTCCTGGGCGAAGCTTTCTTT.

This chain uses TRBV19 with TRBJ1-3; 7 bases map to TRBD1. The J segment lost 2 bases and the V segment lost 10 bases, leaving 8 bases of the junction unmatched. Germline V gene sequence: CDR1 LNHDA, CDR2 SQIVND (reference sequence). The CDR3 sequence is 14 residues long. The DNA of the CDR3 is TGTGCCACCAAACTTGACAGGGCTGGAAACACCATATATTTT. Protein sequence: CATKLDRAGNTIYF.

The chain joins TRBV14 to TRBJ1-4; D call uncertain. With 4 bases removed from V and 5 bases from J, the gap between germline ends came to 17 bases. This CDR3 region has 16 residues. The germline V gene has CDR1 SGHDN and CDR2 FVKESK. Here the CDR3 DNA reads TGTGCCAGCAGCCTCCTGGGTGGAGGGCTAAATGAAAAACTGTTTTTT. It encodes CASSLLGGGLNEKLFF.

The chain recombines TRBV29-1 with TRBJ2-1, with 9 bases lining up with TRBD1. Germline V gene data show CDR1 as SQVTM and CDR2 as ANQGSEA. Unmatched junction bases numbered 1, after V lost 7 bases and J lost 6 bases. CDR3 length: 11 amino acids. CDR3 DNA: TGCAGCGCGGACAGGGGCAATGAGCAGTTCTTC. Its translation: CSADRGNEQFF.

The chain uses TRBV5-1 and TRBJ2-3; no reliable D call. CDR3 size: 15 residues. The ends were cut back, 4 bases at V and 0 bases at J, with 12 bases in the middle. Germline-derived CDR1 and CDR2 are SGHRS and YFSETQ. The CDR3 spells CASSPRPTSTDTQYF. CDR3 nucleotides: TGCGCCAGCAGCCCACGCCCCACTAGCACAGATACGCAGTATTTT.

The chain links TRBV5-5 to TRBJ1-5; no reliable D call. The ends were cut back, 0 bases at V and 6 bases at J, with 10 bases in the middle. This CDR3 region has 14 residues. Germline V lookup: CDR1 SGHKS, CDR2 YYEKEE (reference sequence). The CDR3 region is CASSLVREGQPQHF. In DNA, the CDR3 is TGTGCCAGCAGCTTGGTTAGGGAGGGTCAGCCCCAGCATTTT.

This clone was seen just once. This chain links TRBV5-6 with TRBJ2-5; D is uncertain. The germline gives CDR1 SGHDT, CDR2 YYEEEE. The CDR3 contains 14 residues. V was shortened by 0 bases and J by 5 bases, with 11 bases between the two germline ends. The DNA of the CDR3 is TGTGCCAGCAGCTTGGGGCCCCACGGGGAGACCCAGTACTTC. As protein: CASSLGPHGETQYF. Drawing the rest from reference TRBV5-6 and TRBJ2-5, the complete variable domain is DAGVTQSPTHLIKTRGQQVTLRCSPKSGHDTVSWYQQALGQGPQFIFQYYEEEERQRGNFPDRFSGHQFPNYSSELNVNALLLGDSALYLCASSLGPHGETQYFGPGTRLLVL.

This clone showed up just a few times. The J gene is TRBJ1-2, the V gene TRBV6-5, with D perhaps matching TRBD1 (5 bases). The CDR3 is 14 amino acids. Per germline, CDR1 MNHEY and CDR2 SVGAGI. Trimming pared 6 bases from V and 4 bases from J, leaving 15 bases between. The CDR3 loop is CASSHVGGAYGYTF. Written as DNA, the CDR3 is TGTGCCAGCAGCCACGTGGGAGGGGCCTATGGCTACACCTTC.

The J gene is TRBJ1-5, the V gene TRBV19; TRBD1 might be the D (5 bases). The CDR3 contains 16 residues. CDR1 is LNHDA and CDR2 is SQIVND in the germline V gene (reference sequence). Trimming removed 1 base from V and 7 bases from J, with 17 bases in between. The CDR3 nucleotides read TGTGCCAGTAGTATAGCCCAGGGTGCATGGAGACAGCCCCAGCATTTT. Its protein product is CASSIAQGAWRQPQHF.

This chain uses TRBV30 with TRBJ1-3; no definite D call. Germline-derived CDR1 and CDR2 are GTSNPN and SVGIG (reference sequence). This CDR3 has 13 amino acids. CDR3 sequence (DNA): TGTTCCGGTGACACCCCGTCTGGAAACACCATATATTTT. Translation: CSGDTPSGNTIYF.